The 26 T cell receptor beta chains given below trace back to one sample, sequenced in a study of graft-versus-host responses after intestinal transplantation. Data came from immunoSEQ multiplex PCR; TCRdb stores just in-frame clones and leaves some out. The sample consists of about 97,000 clones, 90% of them appearing once. Sequences were derived from PBMCs, sampled 450 to 480 days after intestinal transplant. All receptors derive from a human patient who received an intestinal transplant, so some T cells may come from the graft donor.

The V gene is TRBV12-2, the J gene TRBJ2-5; whether TRBD2, the table's D call, matches the DNA was not checked. TRBV12-2 is described as a pseudogene. CDR3 length equals 16 residues. For the CDR3, the DNA is TGTGCAAGTCGCTTAGGAGGACTAGCGGTGCAAGAGACCCAGTACTTC. Its translation is CASRLGGLAVQETQYF.

This chain uses TRBV19 with TRBJ2-7, with D hard to call. The germline CDR1 and CDR2 sequences are LNHDA and SQIVND (reference sequence). V lost 1 base and J 0 bases, leaving 16 bases between the germline ends. The CDR3 is 17 residues long. The CDR3 spells CASSIGRFGPNSYEQYF. In DNA, the CDR3 is TGTGCCAGTAGTATAGGACGCTTTGGGCCCAACTCCTACGAGCAGTACTTC. Together with reference TRBV19 and TRBJ2-7, the CDR3 gives the full variable domain: DGGITQSPKYLFRKEGQNVTLSCEQNLNHDAMYWYRQDPGQGLRLIYYSQIVNDFQKGDIAEGYSVSREKKESFPLTVTSAQKNPTAFYLCASSIGRFGPNSYEQYFGPGTRLTVT.

The chain recombines TRBV10-3 with TRBJ1-4, with TRBD1 matching 7 bases. The CDR3 spans 13 residues. Germline V gene data show CDR1 as ENHRY and CDR2 as SYGVKD. With V trimmed by 10 bases and J by 5 bases, 7 bases remained unmatched. In nucleotides, the CDR3 is TGTGCCACCAGGGGGGGGGAGAATGAAAAACTGTTTTTT. It encodes CATRGGENEKLFF.

The chain recombines TRBV21-1 with TRBJ1-2; the table's D call, TRBD1, has no DNA check behind it. TRBV21-1 is deemed a pseudogene. The CDR3 length is 15 residues. The CDR3 sequence: CASSTRQGEDYGYTF. The CDR3 DNA follows: TGTGCCAGCAGCACCCGACAGGGAGAGGACTATGGCTACACCTTC.

About this clone: A read error may account for a junction end that differs from germline. The J gene is TRBJ2-1, the V gene TRBV7-2; 7 bases are a match to TRBD2. Germline V gives CDR1 SGHTA, CDR2 FQGNSA. There are 14 residues in the CDR3. CDR3 protein: CASSLVSSGNGQFF. Here the CDR3 DNA reads TGTGCCAGCAGCTTAGTGTCTAGCGGCAATGGGCAGTTCTTC. The whole variable domain, remainder taken from reference TRBV7-2 and TRBJ2-1, is GAGVSQSPSNKVTEKGKDVELRCDPISGHTALYWYRQSLGQGLEFLIYFQGNSAPDKSGLPSDRFSAERTGGSVSTLTIQRTQQEDSAVYLCASSLVSSGNGQFFGPGTRLTVL.

The genes are TRBV5-1 and TRBJ2-1; 12 bases fit TRBD2. Germline V gene lookup returns CDR1 SGHRS and CDR2 YFSETQ. Trimming took 4 bases from V and 6 from J; bases not matched to a gene: 8. This CDR3 is built from 16 residues. This CDR3 is CASSVDPSGGGNEQFF. For the CDR3, the DNA is TGCGCCAGCAGCGTCGACCCTAGCGGGGGGGGCAATGAGCAGTTCTTC. The entire variable domain, with the rest obtained from reference TRBV5-1 and TRBJ2-1, is as follows: KAGVTQTPRYLIKTRGQQVTLSCSPISGHRSVSWYQQTPGQGLQFLFEYFSETQRNKGNFPGRFSGRQFSNSRSEMNVSTLELGDSALYLCASSVDPSGGGNEQFFGPGTRLTVL.

The chain couples TRBV6-1 to TRBJ1-2, with D unclear. Germline loops: CDR1 MNHNS, CDR2 SASEGT. V was pared by 2 bases and J by 4 bases, with 5 bases between. The CDR3 is 12 residues long. CDR3 sequence (DNA): TGTGCCAGCAGTGAACTCACCTATGGCTACACCTTC. Translated: CASSELTYGYTF.

V is TRBV7-3 and J is TRBJ1-6; 8 bases agree with TRBD1. The CDR3 loop spans 13 amino acids. V lost 5 bases to trimming and J lost 9 bases; unmatched junction nucleotides: 3. Germline CDR1 is SGHTA and CDR2 is FQGTGA. The CDR3 sequence: CASSHGQGSPLHF. CDR3 coding DNA: TGTGCCAGCAGCCACGGACAGGGTTCACCCCTCCACTTT. Combining the CDR3 with reference TRBV7-3 and TRBJ1-6 gives the whole variable domain GAGVSQTPSNKVTEKGKYVELRCDPISGHTALYWYRQSLGQGPEFLIYFQGTGAADDSGLPNDRFFAVRPEGSVSTLKIQRTERGDSAVYLCASSHGQGSPLHFGNGTRLTVT.

CDR3 in amino acids: CASGDRVNTEAFF. The CDR3 coding sequence is TGTGCCAGCGGGGACAGGGTAAACACTGAAGCTTTCTTT. V is TRBV9 and J is TRBJ1-1; TRBD1 matches 9 bases. From germline, CDR1 is SGDLS and CDR2 YYNGEE. After removal of 7 bases from V and 2 bases from J, the junction contained 3 bases not matched to a gene. The CDR3 covers 13 residues.

This chain connects TRBV20-1 to TRBJ2-5; D unclear. The germline V gene has CDR1 DFQATT and CDR2 SNEGSKA (reference sequence). Between the trimmed V and J ends, which lost 6 bases and 2 bases, there was a span of 4 bases. CDR3 size: 10 residues. The CDR3 DNA is TGCAGTGCGTATCAAGAGACCCAGTACTTC. Translated, it gives CSAYQETQYF.

Notes on this clone: Relative to the germline gene, one junction end is altered; a read error may explain this. The chain links TRBV5-1 to TRBJ1-4; D is unresolved. This CDR3 has 13 residues. Germline V gene sequence: CDR1 SGHRS, CDR2 YFSETQ. In DNA form, the CDR3 reads TGCGCCAGCAGCTTGGGGGGAGAGACCAACCGGATTTTT. As protein: CASSLGGETNRIF.

The chain has TRBV5-1 and TRBJ2-7; D is perhaps TRBD1 (6 bases). V lost 4 bases and J lost 2, with 13 bases in between. The CDR3 totals 14 residues. Looked up from germline, CDR1 is SGHRS and CDR2 is YFSETQ. The CDR3 spells CASSPGAATYEQYF. In DNA, the CDR3 is TGCGCCAGCAGCCCAGGGGCCGCGACCTACGAGCAGTACTTC.

The CDR3 spells CSAEGAQREKLFF. DNA of the CDR3: TGCAGCGCCGAGGGGGCGCAGCGTGAAAAACTGTTTTTT. The J gene is TRBJ1-4, the V gene TRBV29-1; 7 bases match TRBD1. The V gene end was trimmed by 7 bases and the J gene end by 7 bases; junction bases not matched to a gene: 9. CDR1 and CDR2 (germline): SQVTM, ANQGSEA. The CDR3 contains 13 residues.

This chain connects TRBV7-3 to TRBJ2-5; D may correspond to TRBD1 or TRBD2 (5 bases each). V was shortened by 8 bases and J by 5 bases, with 15 bases between the two germline ends. The germline V gene has CDR1 SGHTA and CDR2 FQGTGA. This CDR3 is 13 amino acids long. The chain's CDR3 is CASSKGSGETQYF. CDR3 in DNA: TGTGCCAGCTCTAAGGGGTCGGGGGAGACCCAGTACTTC.

This chain links TRBV7-6 with TRBJ2-7, with 9 nucleotides matching TRBD1. The CDR3 spans 15 residues. Germline lookup yields CDR1 SGHVS and CDR2 FNYEAQ. V shed 4 bases and J 9 bases; nucleotides not matched to a gene: 13. CDR3 coding DNA: TGTGCCAGCAGCTCGCCGGGACAGGGATTTTCTGGGCAGTACTTC. It encodes CASSSPGQGFSGQYF.

V and J are TRBV5-6 and TRBJ1-1; no reliable D call. Per germline, CDR1 SGHDT and CDR2 YYEEEE. The CDR3 totals 14 residues. The V gene lost 0 bases and the J gene lost 3 bases, with 9 bases spanning the gap. Here the CDR3 reads CASSLGTVHTEAFF. The DNA of the CDR3 is TGTGCCAGCAGCTTGGGCACGGTTCACACTGAAGCTTTCTTT.

J is TRBJ1-2 and V is TRBV7-9; D gene ambiguous. Germline V gene data show CDR1 as SEHNR and CDR2 as FQNEAQ (reference sequence). V was shortened by 5 bases and J by 5 bases, with 12 bases between the two germline ends. The CDR3 has 13 residues. The CDR3 reads CASSPDGGYGYTF. CDR3 DNA sequence: TGTGCCAGCAGCCCGGACGGAGGGTATGGCTACACCTTC.

The rearrangement links TRBV27 to TRBJ2-1; 15 bases fit TRBD2. The CDR3 contains 19 residues. The junction had 13 bases not matched to a gene; V was cut back by 6 bases and J by 4 bases. Germline V gives CDR1 MNHEY, CDR2 SMNVEV (reference sequence). CDR3 amino acids: CASSYGLAGGPRAYNEQFF. DNA of the CDR3: TGTGCCAGCAGCTATGGACTAGCGGGGGGGCCTAGGGCTTACAATGAGCAGTTCTTC.

The CDR3 protein is CASSPRSPRDGYTF. The DNA for the CDR3 is TGTGCCAGCAGCCCACGATCGCCCAGAGATGGCTACACCTTC. The chain recombines TRBV7-8 with TRBJ1-2, with D uncertain. CDR1 is SGHVS and CDR2 is FQNEAQ in the germline V gene. This CDR3 is 14 amino acids long. Trimming shortened V by 5 bases and J by 6 bases, and 16 bases separated the two germline ends.

The chain is built from TRBV5-8 and TRBJ2-7, with 12 bases matching TRBD1. V was pared by 0 bases and J by 5 bases, with 3 bases of the junction left unmatched. The CDR3 totals 15 residues. Germline CDR1 reads SGHTS; CDR2 reads YDEGEE. CDR3 DNA sequence: TGTGCCAGCAGCTTGGGAAGGGACAGGGGGCACGAGCAGTACTTC. Its translation is CASSLGRDRGHEQYF.

This clone was seen a single time. The chain has TRBV7-2 and TRBJ1-2, with unresolved D. Trimming removed 6 bases from V and 6 bases from J, with 14 bases in between. Germline CDR1 and CDR2: SGHTA and FQGNSA. This CDR3 spans 13 amino acids. CDR3 nucleotides: TGTGCCAGCAGGGACCAGTTGAGCGATGGCTACACCTTC. Translation: CASRDQLSDGYTF.

The chain couples TRBV7-3 to TRBJ2-5, with 8 bases fitting TRBD1. Germline V gene data show CDR1 as SGHTA and CDR2 as FQGTGA. V gave up 5 bases and J gave up 4 bases; unmatched junction bases: 6. The CDR3 extends over 14 amino acids. DNA of the CDR3: TGTGCCAGCAGCCCTACAGGGGGAGGAGAGACCCAGTACTTC. Translation gives CASSPTGGGETQYF.

The V call is TRBV29-1, the J call TRBJ2-5; TRBD1 aligns across 7 bases. V was clipped by 3 bases and J by 1 base; unmatched bases: 5. This CDR3 contains 14 residues. Germline V gene lookup returns CDR1 SQVTM and CDR2 ANQGSEA. CDR3 amino acids: CSVEGTVSQETQYF. DNA of the CDR3: TGCAGCGTTGAGGGGACAGTTTCCCAAGAGACCCAGTACTTC. Full variable domain (outside the CDR3, taken from reference TRBV29-1 and TRBJ2-5): SAVISQKPSRDICQRGTSLTIQCQVDSQVTMMFWYRQQPGQSLTLIATANQGSEATYESGFVIDKFPISRPNLTFSTLTVSNMSPEDSSIYLCSVEGTVSQETQYFGPGTRLLVL.

This chain connects TRBV7-9 to TRBJ2-5; 7 nucleotides align to TRBD2. The J call is uncertain, as TRBJ2-7 better fits the DNA end. The CDR3 is 15 amino acids. Germline V gives CDR1 SEHNR, CDR2 FQNEAQ (reference sequence). The CDR3 coding sequence is TGTGCCAGCAGCTTAGTAGGACTAGATTGGGGCGAGCAGTACTTC. Translating it yields CASSLVGLDWGEQYF.

V usage is TRBV13 and J usage is TRBJ2-3; D ambiguous. The CDR3 sequence is 16 residues long. Per germline, CDR1 PRHDT and CDR2 FYEKMQ (reference sequence). V was shortened by 1 base and J by 0 bases, with 11 bases between the two germline ends. The CDR3 region is CASSLVPGRSTDTQYF. The CDR3 region has the DNA TGTGCCAGCAGCTTAGTTCCGGGCCGAAGCACAGATACGCAGTATTTT.

This rearrangement joins TRBV4-2 to TRBJ2-7; maybe TRBD1 (5 bases). V lost 0 bases, J lost 9 bases, and 18 bases lay in between. CDR1 LGHNA and CDR2 YNFKEQ come from the germline V gene. The length of the CDR3 is 15 residues. The CDR3, as DNA: TGTGCCAGCAGCCAAGATCAGGGAAATCGGTGGGGGCAGTACTTC. Amino acids: CASSQDQGNRWGQYF.